This section outlines one T cell receptor beta chain sequence together with its context. No antigen is known for it. Germline lookup yields CDR1 SQVTM and CDR2 ANQGSEA. This CDR3 has 15 residues. Losses at the gene ends were 6 bases for V and 4 bases for J; bases not matched to a gene: 10. This entry is derived from a study of T-cell reconstitution after alpha-beta-depleted transplantation in children. Study-level points and caveats: Several hundred expanded graft clones reportedly supplied alpha-beta T cells about two months after transplant. Surviving recipient T cells and intrathymic progenitors accounted for some patients' high TCRbeta diversity at day 60. T-cell numbers and diversity one year post-transplant derived largely from freshly generated T cells.

Molecular barcoding with unique molecular identifiers was used for the TCRbeta library. MiXCR was run by TCRdb on the PCR reads, yielding one entry per CDR3 protein. The data contain 400,000 to 450,000 distinct CDR3 sequences, 43% of them seen just once; the ten biggest clones take up 27%. The sequenced sample was PBMCs, obtained before TCRalphabeta/CD19-depleted stem cell transplant. The chain combines TRBV29-1 with TRBJ2-3; TRBD1 agrees at 10 bases. The receptor's source is a girl aged 2 to 10 with aplastic anemia, due to receive a stem cell transplant. The DNA of the CDR3 is TGCAGCGTCGCCGGGACAGGGGAGAGCCCAGATACGCAGTATTTT. Translating it yields CSVAGTGESPDTQYF.